Listed below are T cell receptor beta chains from one sample, sequenced in a study of blood T cell repertoires in COVID-19. Sequenced by immunoSEQ multiplex PCR; TCRdb stores in-frame clones only, minus some. The repertoire includes some 130,000 clones, around 73% of them detected once, and approximately 9.9% sits in the top ten. Sequenced: peripheral blood. The receptors here all came from a man aged 60-69 years who had recovered from COVID-19. Both conserved end residues are part of each CDR3. D genes are given only for firm matches. Part of the rows lack a size; the others show once, few, many or a class for expanded clones.

J gene: TRBJ1-6
clone size: NA
V gene: TRBV7-2
D gene: TRBD1
CDR3 protein: CASSTGQGPPLHF
CDR3 DNA: TGTGCCAGCAGCACCGGACAGGGTCCACCCCTCCACTTT

J gene: TRBJ2-5
clone size: NA
V gene: TRBV7-2
D gene: NA
CDR3 protein: CASSSLPGAEETQYF
CDR3 DNA: TGTGCCAGCAGCTCCCTACCCGGAGCGGAAGAGACCCAGTACTTC

J gene: TRBJ1-2
clone size: few
V gene: TRBV5-1
D gene: TRBD1
CDR3 protein: CASSLDRGSSGYTF
CDR3 DNA: TGCGCCAGCAGCTTGGACAGGGGATCTTCGGGCTACACCTTC

J gene: TRBJ1-5
clone size: NA
V gene: TRBV30
D gene: NA
CDR3 protein: CAWSRGNQPQHF
CDR3 DNA: TGTGCCTGGAGTAGGGGGAATCAGCCCCAGCATTTT

J gene: TRBJ2-5
clone size: NA
V gene: TRBV25-1
D gene: NA
CDR3 protein: CASSHTGLQTETQYF
CDR3 DNA: TGTGCCAGCAGTCACACGGGACTCCAGACGGAGACCCAGTACTTC

J gene: TRBJ2-7
clone size: once
V gene: TRBV19
D gene: TRBD2
CDR3 protein: CASSRGPSGRAGEQYF
CDR3 DNA: TGTGCCAGTAGTAGGGGCCCTAGCGGGAGGGCCGGTGAGCAGTACTTC

J gene: TRBJ2-3
clone size: once
V gene: TRBV28
D gene: NA
CDR3 protein: CASCGTGTDTQYF
CDR3 DNA: TGTGCCAGCTGCGGGACAGGCACAGATACGCAGTATTTT

J gene: TRBJ2-3
clone size: NA
V gene: TRBV27
D gene: TRBD1
CDR3 protein: CASGRDRGSDTQYF
CDR3 DNA: TGTGCCAGCGGACGGGACAGGGGTTCCGATACGCAGTATTTT

J gene: TRBJ2-3
clone size: NA
V gene: TRBV28
D gene: TRBD2
CDR3 protein: CASSETSGRADTQYF
CDR3 DNA: TGTGCCAGCAGTGAAACTAGCGGGAGGGCAGATACGCAGTATTTT

J gene: TRBJ1-2
clone size: NA
V gene: TRBV10-3
D gene: TRBD1
CDR3 protein: CAISEFSRTGGDYGYTF
CDR3 DNA: TGTGCCATCAGTGAGTTCAGTCGGACAGGGGGGGACTATGGCTACACCTTC

J gene: TRBJ2-7
clone size: NA
V gene: TRBV11-1
D gene: NA
CDR3 protein: CASSLLQGPYEQYF
CDR3 DNA: TGTGCCAGCAGCTTGCTCCAGGGGCCCTACGAGCAGTACTTC

J gene: TRBJ1-5
clone size: NA
V gene: TRBV6-1
D gene: NA
CDR3 protein: CASSETRQASAPQHF
CDR3 DNA: TGTGCCAGCAGTGAGACCCGACAGGCTTCAGCGCCCCAGCATTTT

J gene: TRBJ2-3
clone size: NA
V gene: TRBV7-2
D gene: NA
CDR3 protein: CASSLASAGWSTDTQYF
CDR3 DNA: TGTGCCAGCAGCTTAGCGTCCGCAGGTTGGAGCACAGATACGCAGTATTTT

J gene: TRBJ2-3
clone size: NA
V gene: TRBV2
D gene: NA
CDR3 protein: CASGRAGRTSTDTQYF
CDR3 DNA: TGTGCCAGCGGCAGGGCGGGGCGGACTAGCACAGATACGCAGTATTTT

J gene: TRBJ1-1
clone size: NA
V gene: TRBV11-2
D gene: NA
CDR3 protein: CASSLRGENTEAFF
CDR3 DNA: TGTGCCAGCAGCTTACGGGGGGAGAACACTGAAGCTTTCTTT

J gene: TRBJ1-4
clone size: once
V gene: TRBV19
D gene: NA
CDR3 protein: CASSTPEKLFF
CDR3 DNA: TGTGCCAGTAGTACCCCGGAAAAACTGTTTTTT

J gene: TRBJ2-2
clone size: NA
V gene: TRBV7-3
D gene: NA
CDR3 protein: CASSPLDSHTGELFF
CDR3 DNA: TGTGCCAGCAGCCCACTTGACAGCCACACCGGGGAGCTGTTTTTT

J gene: TRBJ2-2
clone size: NA
V gene: TRBV7-9
D gene: NA
CDR3 protein: CASSPGPGDTGELFF
CDR3 DNA: TGTGCCAGCAGCCCAGGGCCAGGGGACACCGGGGAGCTGTTTTTT

J gene: TRBJ1-4
clone size: NA
V gene: TRBV10-3
D gene: NA
CDR3 protein: CAISVRAWSNEKLFF
CDR3 DNA: TGTGCCATCAGTGTGAGGGCTTGGTCTAATGAAAAACTGTTTTTT

J gene: TRBJ1-4
clone size: few
V gene: TRBV5-1
D gene: TRBD1
CDR3 protein: CASSLGQVNEKLFF
CDR3 DNA: TGCGCCAGCAGCTTAGGACAGGTTAATGAAAAACTGTTTTTT

J gene: TRBJ2-2
clone size: NA
V gene: TRBV7-2
D gene: NA
CDR3 protein: CASSSRTEANTGELFF
CDR3 DNA: TGTGCCAGCAGCTCGCGGACAGAGGCGAACACCGGGGAGCTGTTTTTT

J gene: TRBJ2-1
clone size: NA
V gene: TRBV3-1/TRBV3-2
D gene: NA
CDR3 protein: CASSLGLSNYNEQFF
CDR3 DNA: TGTGCCAGCAGCCTAGGACTGTCAAACTACAATGAGCAGTTCTTC

J gene: TRBJ2-2
clone size: NA
V gene: TRBV7-2
D gene: NA
CDR3 protein: CASSWGPAANTGELFF
CDR3 DNA: TGTGCCAGCAGCTGGGGGCCCGCCGCGAACACCGGGGAGCTGTTTTTT

J gene: TRBJ1-1
clone size: NA
V gene: TRBV25-1
D gene: TRBD1
CDR3 protein: CASSESRGLNTEAFF
CDR3 DNA: TGTGCCAGCAGTGAAAGCAGGGGGCTGAACACTGAAGCTTTCTTT

J gene: TRBJ2-6
clone size: NA
V gene: TRBV6-6
D gene: TRBD1
CDR3 protein: CASSHQGQGTSGANVLTF
CDR3 DNA: TGTGCCAGCAGTCACCAAGGACAGGGAACCTCTGGGGCCAACGTCCTGACTTTC

J gene: TRBJ1-3
clone size: NA
V gene: TRBV9
D gene: NA
CDR3 protein: CASSVGASLSGNTIYF
CDR3 DNA: TGTGCCAGCAGCGTAGGGGCCAGCCTCTCTGGAAACACCATATATTTT

J gene: TRBJ2-1
clone size: once
V gene: TRBV11-3
D gene: NA
CDR3 protein: CASSFSPGGGNNEQFF
CDR3 DNA: TGTGCCAGCAGCTTCAGCCCGGGGGGCGGGAACAATGAGCAGTTCTTC

J gene: TRBJ1-1
clone size: NA
V gene: TRBV27
D gene: NA
CDR3 protein: CASRGTDQNEAFF
CDR3 DNA: TGTGCCAGCAGGGGCACTGATCAAAACGAAGCTTTCTTT

J gene: TRBJ2-2
clone size: NA
V gene: TRBV29-1
D gene: NA
CDR3 protein: CSVVHTGELFF
CDR3 DNA: TGCAGCGTCGTCCACACCGGGGAGCTGTTTTTT

J gene: TRBJ2-7
clone size: NA
V gene: TRBV10-2
D gene: TRBD1
CDR3 protein: CASSLTGGYEQYF
CDR3 DNA: TGCGCCAGCAGTTTGACAGGGGGCTACGAGCAGTACTTC

J gene: TRBJ2-3
clone size: NA
V gene: TRBV3-1/TRBV3-2
D gene: NA
CDR3 protein: CASSLGVGDTQYF
CDR3 DNA: TGTGCCAGCAGTCTCGGGGTGGGAGATACGCAGTATTTT

J gene: TRBJ1-5
clone size: NA
V gene: TRBV5-1
D gene: NA
CDR3 protein: CASSTYRQAKGDQPQHF
CDR3 DNA: TGCGCCAGCAGCACCTACCGACAGGCAAAAGGGGATCAGCCCCAGCATTTT

J gene: TRBJ2-1
clone size: few
V gene: TRBV9
D gene: TRBD2
CDR3 protein: CASSASSGRFHPPFF
CDR3 DNA: TGTGCCAGCAGCGCGTCTAGCGGGAGGTTCCACCCGCCGTTCTTC

J gene: TRBJ2-1
clone size: few
V gene: TRBV29-1
D gene: NA
CDR3 protein: CSVDPSSYNEQFF
CDR3 DNA: TGCAGCGTTGACCCCAGCTCCTACAATGAGCAGTTCTTC

J gene: TRBJ2-1
clone size: NA
V gene: TRBV7-2
D gene: TRBD2
CDR3 protein: CASSLGRGGGYEQFF
CDR3 DNA: TGTGCCAGCAGCCTAGGTCGGGGGGGCGGCTATGAGCAGTTCTTC

J gene: TRBJ1-1
clone size: NA
V gene: TRBV7-9
D gene: TRBD1
CDR3 protein: CASSLRGLEATEAFF
CDR3 DNA: TGTGCCAGCAGCCTCAGGGGGCTGGAGGCCACTGAAGCTTTCTTT

J gene: TRBJ2-3
clone size: NA
V gene: TRBV5-1
D gene: TRBD1
CDR3 protein: CASSWGQGRTDTQYF
CDR3 DNA: TGCGCCAGCAGCTGGGGACAGGGGAGGACAGATACGCAGTATTTT

J gene: TRBJ2-3
clone size: NA
V gene: TRBV4-1
D gene: TRBD2
CDR3 protein: CASSQGRTSGGGYTQYF
CDR3 DNA: TGCGCCAGCAGCCAAGGAAGGACTAGCGGGGGTGGATATACGCAGTATTTT

J gene: TRBJ2-5
clone size: NA
V gene: TRBV18
D gene: TRBD1
CDR3 protein: CASSPKTGEETQYF
CDR3 DNA: TGTGCCAGCTCACCAAAAACAGGGGAAGAGACCCAGTACTTC

J gene: TRBJ1-6
clone size: NA
V gene: TRBV30
D gene: NA
CDR3 protein: CAWSTPPGHNNSPLHF
CDR3 DNA: TGTGCCTGGAGTACCCCTCCGGGACATAATAATTCACCCCTCCACTTT

J gene: TRBJ1-2
clone size: NA
V gene: TRBV6-2/TRBV6-3
D gene: NA
CDR3 protein: CASSYFPGVNYGYTF
CDR3 DNA: TGTGCCAGCAGTTACTTTCCAGGGGTTAACTATGGCTACACCTTC

J gene: TRBJ2-2
clone size: NA
V gene: TRBV7-2
D gene: TRBD1
CDR3 protein: CASSPRQGGTGELFF
CDR3 DNA: TGTGCCAGCAGCCCCCGACAGGGTGGCACCGGGGAGCTGTTTTTT

J gene: TRBJ1-6
clone size: once
V gene: TRBV12-2
D gene: NA
CDR3 protein: CASRPTGYNSPLHF
CDR3 DNA: TGTGCAAGTCGCCCGACAGGCTATAATTCACCCCTCCACTTT

J gene: TRBJ1-5
clone size: NA
V gene: TRBV29-1
D gene: TRBD1
CDR3 protein: CSVVITGGHQPQHF
CDR3 DNA: TGCAGCGTTGTCATTACAGGGGGTCACCAGCCCCAGCATTTT

J gene: TRBJ2-5
clone size: NA
V gene: TRBV7-2
D gene: TRBD2
CDR3 protein: CASSLRGGRIETQYF
CDR3 DNA: TGTGCCAGCAGCTTACGCGGGGGAAGGATTGAGACCCAGTACTTC

J gene: TRBJ2-1
clone size: NA
V gene: TRBV18
D gene: TRBD1
CDR3 protein: CASSLRDRVNNEQFF
CDR3 DNA: TGTGCCAGCTCACTCCGGGACAGGGTCAACAATGAGCAGTTCTTC

J gene: TRBJ1-3
clone size: once
V gene: TRBV18
D gene: NA
CDR3 protein: CASSPDSGNTIYF
CDR3 DNA: TGTGCCAGCTCACCGGACAGCGGAAACACCATATATTTT

J gene: TRBJ2-2
clone size: NA
V gene: TRBV4-2
D gene: NA
CDR3 protein: CASSQAGTNTGELFF
CDR3 DNA: TGTGCCAGCAGCCAAGCAGGCACTAACACCGGGGAGCTGTTTTTT

J gene: TRBJ1-6
clone size: NA
V gene: TRBV3-1/TRBV3-2
D gene: NA
CDR3 protein: CASSQTQGRDSPLHF
CDR3 DNA: TGTGCCAGCAGCCAAACCCAGGGAAGAGATTCACCCCTCCACTTT

J gene: TRBJ1-2
clone size: once
V gene: TRBV27
D gene: TRBD1
CDR3 protein: CASSILGTGVRYGYTF
CDR3 DNA: TGTGCCAGCAGTATCCTCGGGACAGGGGTACGCTATGGCTACACCTTC

J gene: TRBJ2-1
clone size: NA
V gene: TRBV27
D gene: TRBD2
CDR3 protein: CASSLRALAGGPNEQFF
CDR3 DNA: TGTGCCAGCAGTTTACGGGCCTTAGCGGGAGGGCCGAATGAGCAGTTCTTC

J gene: TRBJ1-2
clone size: NA
V gene: TRBV5-1
D gene: TRBD1
CDR3 protein: CASSLGTGGNYGYTF
CDR3 DNA: TGCGCCAGCAGCTTGGGGACAGGGGGCAACTATGGCTACACCTTC

J gene: TRBJ2-2
clone size: NA
V gene: TRBV19
D gene: NA
CDR3 protein: CASRPLNTGELFF
CDR3 DNA: TGTGCCAGTCGTCCCTTGAACACCGGGGAGCTGTTTTTT